One sample yielded the 15 T cell receptor beta chains listed below, sequenced in a study of cytomegalovirus exposure and HLA in healthy donors. Primers for the PCR totalled 60 Vbeta and 13 Jbeta. Only in-frame clones appear in the TCRdb table, and some are missing; sequencing was by immunoSEQ multiplex PCR. This table holds 150,000 or so clones, about four fifths found once. What was sequenced was PBMCs. All receptors derive from a man younger than 30 in good health and CMV-seronegative.

The chain carries TRBV6-6 and TRBJ1-1; no reliable D call. Trimming took 0 bases from V and 3 from J, leaving 8 bases between them. The length of the CDR3 is 14 residues. Germline V CDR1 and CDR2: MNHNY, SVGAGI (reference sequence). Written as DNA, the CDR3 is TGTGCCAGCAGTTACTCGCCCCGAGACACTGAAGCTTTCTTT. This translates into CASSYSPRDTEAFF.

The gene calls are TRBV9 and TRBJ2-1; 9 bases are a match to TRBD2. CDR3 length equals 17 residues. V trimming: 0 bases; J trimming: 6 bases; junction bases outside the gene matches: 10. Germline CDR1 reads SGDLS; CDR2 reads YYNGEE. Here the CDR3 reads CASSVDMAGGPGNEQFF. DNA for the CDR3: TGTGCCAGCAGCGTAGATATGGCGGGGGGGCCGGGCAATGAGCAGTTCTTC.

This clone was counted a single time. The chain employs TRBV5-1 and TRBJ2-7, with D possibly matching TRBD2 (6 bases). The CDR3 sequence is 15 residues long. Trimming took 0 bases from V and 2 from J, leaving 12 bases between them. In germline, CDR1 is SGHRS, CDR2 YFSETQ. The CDR3 region is CASSLAGTPTYEQYF. The CDR3 DNA reads TGCGCCAGCAGCTTGGCTGGGACTCCAACCTACGAGCAGTACTTC.

The chain has TRBV2 and TRBJ1-2, with 11 nucleotides matching TRBD1. V trimming: 4 bases; J trimming: 8 bases; junction bases outside the gene matches: 6. Germline V gives CDR1 SNHLY, CDR2 FYNNEI. The CDR3 is 14 residues long. CDR3 bases: TGTGCCAGCAGTGCGCGGGGACAGGGGGGCGGCTACACCTTC. It is translated as CASSARGQGGGYTF. The full variable domain, in which reference TRBV2 and TRBJ1-2 provide the parts outside the CDR3, is EPEVTQTPSHQVTQMGQEVILRCVPISNHLYFYWYRQILGQKVEFLVSFYNNEISEKSEIFDDQFSVERPDGSNFTLKIRSTKLEDSAMYFCASSARGQGGGYTFGSGTRLTVV.

The chain combines TRBV19 with TRBJ2-1; 12 nucleotides agree with TRBD2. Germline V gives CDR1 LNHDA, CDR2 SQIVND (reference sequence). V dropped 5 bases and J dropped 7; count of bases not matched to a gene: 12. This CDR3 is built from 17 residues. The CDR3 sequence: CASSPSLTSGGYNEQFF. The CDR3 DNA follows: TGTGCCAGTAGTCCCTCCCTGACTAGCGGGGGTTATAATGAGCAGTTCTTC.

The chain is built from TRBV19 and TRBJ1-1; D gene ambiguous. V shed 5 bases and J shed 1 base, with 8 bases lying between them. The CDR3 extends over 13 amino acids. Germline loops: CDR1 LNHDA, CDR2 SQIVND (reference sequence). In nucleotides, the CDR3 is TGTGCCAGTAGTCTGGCGGGGAACACTGAAGCTTTCTTT. Encoded protein: CASSLAGNTEAFF.

V is TRBV7-8 and J is TRBJ1-5, with TRBD1 identical over 7 bases. The CDR3 covers 15 residues. V shed 4 bases and J 4 bases; nucleotides not matched to a gene: 7. Looked up from germline, CDR1 is SGHVS and CDR2 is FQNEAQ. CDR3 DNA: TGTGCCAGCAGCTCGCGCGCAGGGGGAAATCAGCCCCAGCATTTT. This translates into CASSSRAGGNQPQHF.

The chain is built from TRBV6-6 and TRBJ2-5; 7 bases are a match to TRBD1. V lost 4 bases to trimming and J lost 5 bases; unmatched junction nucleotides: 13. This CDR3 has 16 residues. From germline, CDR1 is MNHNY and CDR2 SVGAGI (reference sequence). CDR3 loop: CASSSPGRPRGETQYF. As DNA, the CDR3 is TGTGCCAGCAGTTCGCCGGGACGCCCCAGGGGGGAGACCCAGTACTTC.

The chain is built from TRBV20-1 and TRBJ1-2; TRBD1 matches at 8 bases. The CDR3 is made up of 11 amino acids. CDR1 and CDR2 from the germline V gene are DFQATT and SNEGSKA (reference sequence). The CDR3 coding sequence is TGCATGCCACAGGGGGTGGGAGGCTACACCTTC. Translating it yields CMPQGVGGYTF.

There are a few counts of this clone. The chain joins TRBV28 to TRBJ1-1, with D perhaps matching TRBD1 (5 bases). Germline CDR1 MDHEN, CDR2 SYDVKM. V shed 6 bases and J shed 1 base, with 9 bases lying between them. The CDR3 sequence is 13 residues long. CDR3: CASRIRENTEAFF. The CDR3 DNA reads as TGTGCCAGCAGGATCAGGGAGAACACTGAAGCTTTCTTT.

The chain couples TRBV9 to TRBJ1-2, with D possibly matching TRBD1 (6 bases). The V gene's germline CDR1 is SGDLS and CDR2 YYNGEE. The CDR3 covers 14 residues. The V end lost 0 bases, the J end lost 2 bases, and 8 bases lay between the germline ends. The DNA for the CDR3 is TGTGCCAGCAGCGTAGGTCAGGGGAACTATGGCTACACCTTC. Translating gives CASSVGQGNYGYTF. Using reference TRBV9 and TRBJ1-2 for the parts outside the CDR3, the full variable domain is DSGVTQTPKHLITATGQRVTLRCSPRSGDLSVYWYQQSLDQGLQFLIQYYNGEERAKGNILERFSAQQFPDLHSELNLSSLELGDSALYFCASSVGQGNYGYTFGSGTRLTVV.

The rearrangement uses TRBV10-3 and TRBJ1-5, with TRBD1 matching 10 bases. The CDR3 runs to 14 residues. Germline CDR1 is ENHRY and CDR2 is SYGVKD. The V gene end was trimmed by 5 bases and the J gene end by 7 bases; junction bases not matched to a gene: 5. CDR3 in amino acids: CAISPGTGEQPQHF. The DNA of the CDR3 is TGTGCCATCAGTCCCGGGACAGGGGAGCAGCCCCAGCATTTT.

This chain links TRBV18 with TRBJ2-4; 16 positions agree with TRBD2. V was pared by 0 bases and J by 6 bases, with 5 bases of the junction left unmatched. The CDR3 loop spans 18 amino acids. Germline CDR1 KGHSH, CDR2 LQKENI. For the CDR3, the DNA is TGTGCCAGCTCACCACCGGGACTAGCGGGGGGGCTGGGAAACATTCAGTACTTC. Its translation: CASSPPGLAGGLGNIQYF. The entire variable domain, with the rest obtained from reference TRBV18 and TRBJ2-4, is as follows: NAGVMQNPRHLVRRRGQEARLRCSPMKGHSHVYWYRQLPEEGLKFMVYLQKENIIDESGMPKERFSAEFPKEGPSILRIQQVVRGDSAAYFCASSPPGLAGGLGNIQYFGAGTRLSVL.

V and J are TRBV11-2 and TRBJ1-5; a possible D gene is TRBD1 (5 bases). Trimming took off 3 bases at V and 3 bases at J, with 12 bases between the two ends. This CDR3 is built from 15 residues. Germline V lookup: CDR1 SGHAT, CDR2 FQNNGV. The CDR3 nucleotides are TGTGCCAGCAGCTTCCTAGGGGACTCCAATCAGCCCCAGCATTTT. Protein: CASSFLGDSNQPQHF.

The chain joins TRBV13 to TRBJ2-5, with TRBD2 matching over 8 bases. This CDR3 comprises 16 residues. Per germline, CDR1 PRHDT and CDR2 FYEKMQ (reference sequence). V shed 4 bases and J 5 bases; nucleotides not matched to a gene: 12. Here the CDR3 reads CASSYSGGRGGETQYF. The CDR3, as DNA: TGTGCCAGCAGCTACAGCGGGGGCCGCGGGGGGGAGACCCAGTACTTC.